These 21 T cell receptor beta chains were sequenced from one sample in a study of cytotoxic CD8 clonotypes in ibrutinib-treated CLL. The table came from immunoSEQ multiplex PCR; TCRdb's copy has only in-frame clones and leaves some out. This sample has some 80,000 clones; about 76% occur once, and the top ten carry nearly 5%. The source material was PBMCs, sampled after 12 months of ibrutinib treatment. These receptor sequences come from a human donor with chronic lymphocytic leukemia.

This chain uses TRBV6-1 with TRBJ2-7; 8 bases are shared with TRBD2. V trimming: 7 bases; J trimming: 9 bases; junction bases outside the gene matches: 11. Per the germline V gene, CDR1 is MNHNS and CDR2 is SASEGT. The CDR3 consists of 13 residues. The DNA of the CDR3 is TGTGCCAGCACCGCCCAGAGAGGACTAGCGCAGTACTTC. Amino acid sequence: CASTAQRGLAQYF.

This clone was seen more than once but under ten times. The chain uses TRBV21-1 and TRBJ1-5. TRBV21-1 is a recognized pseudogene. CDR3 length: 14 residues. The DNA of the CDR3 is TGTGCCAGCAGCAAGCCTCGGAGCAATCAGCCCCAGCATTTT. It encodes CASSKPRSNQPQHF.

Remarks on this clone: One end of the junction does not line up with germline, which may come from a read error. The V call is TRBV7-7, the J call TRBJ2-3; 15 bases fit TRBD2. In germline, CDR1 is SSHAT, CDR2 FNYEAQ (reference sequence). The CDR3 extends over 16 amino acids. This CDR3 is CASSPGLAGGVDTQYF. The CDR3 DNA is TGTGCTAGCAGCCCCGGACTAGCGGGGGGGGTGGATACGCAGTATTTT. Full variable domain (outside the CDR3, taken from reference TRBV7-7 and TRBJ2-3): GAGVSQSPRYKVTKRGQDVTLRCDPISSHATLYWYQQALGQGPEFLTYFNYEAQPDKSGLPSDRFSAERPEGSISTLTIQRTEQRDSAMYRCASSPGLAGGVDTQYFGPGTRLTVL.

The chain employs TRBV27 and TRBJ2-2, with D hard to call. There are 12 residues in the CDR3. CDR1 is MNHEY, CDR2 SMNVEV, per germline (reference sequence). With 3 bases removed from V and 6 bases from J, the gap between germline ends came to 5 bases. The CDR3 is CASSFLAGELFF. For the CDR3, the DNA is TGTGCCAGCAGTTTTTTGGCCGGGGAGCTGTTTTTT.

The chain combines TRBV5-8 with TRBJ2-3, with D perhaps matching TRBD1 (5 bases). The CDR3 sequence is 15 residues long. V was clipped by 5 bases and J by 3 bases, with 16 bases between them. CDR1 is SGHTS and CDR2 is YDEGEE in the germline V gene. DNA for the CDR3: TGTGCCAGCAGGTTGCACAGGCCATCTACAGATACGCAGTATTTT. Protein: CASRLHRPSTDTQYF.

This chain joins TRBV6-5 and TRBJ1-1; 9 positions agree with TRBD1. V shed 7 bases, J shed 4 bases, and the junction held 7 bases outside the gene matches. The germline V gene has CDR1 MNHEY and CDR2 SVGAGI. This CDR3 contains 14 residues. The CDR3 sequence: CASTPTGGGTEAFF. The CDR3 DNA sequence: TGTGCCAGCACCCCAACAGGGGGCGGCACTGAAGCTTTCTTT.

The genes are TRBV6-5 and TRBJ2-5; D may correspond to TRBD1 or TRBD2 (5 bases each). The CDR3 length is 14 residues. From germline, CDR1 is MNHEY and CDR2 SVGAGI. V gave up 3 bases and J gave up 5 bases, with 13 bases separating them. The CDR3 bases are TGTGCCAGCAGTTATGGGCATGGGACGGAGACCCAGTACTTC. Protein product: CASSYGHGTETQYF.

The genes are TRBV7-2 and TRBJ2-7, with D perhaps being TRBD1 or TRBD2 (5 bases each). This CDR3 comprises 17 residues. The germline V gene has CDR1 SGHTA and CDR2 FQGNSA. Trimming removed 6 bases at V and 0 bases at J, with 21 bases between. CDR3: CASRRGLGRGSSYEQYF. The CDR3 DNA is TGTGCCAGCAGGAGGGGTCTTGGAAGGGGTAGCTCCTACGAGCAGTACTTC.

Many counts were recorded for this clone. The chain carries TRBV15 and TRBJ2-5; 7 bases are a match to TRBD2. In germline, CDR1 is LNHNV, CDR2 YYDKDF (reference sequence). The CDR3 is made up of 15 amino acids. Trimming cost V 5 bases and J 5 bases; bases outside gene matches: 11. The CDR3 here is CATSALSGISETQYF. The CDR3 DNA sequence: TGTGCCACCAGCGCCCTAAGCGGGATCTCGGAGACCCAGTACTTC.

The genes are TRBV27 and TRBJ1-2; maybe TRBD1 (6 bases). V gave up 6 bases and J gave up 7 bases, with 15 bases separating them. This CDR3 is built from 13 residues. Germline CDR1 MNHEY, CDR2 SMNVEV (reference sequence). In nucleotides, the CDR3 is TGTGCCAGCAGCCTGGACAGCCAGGGTGGCTACACCTTC. This translates into CASSLDSQGGYTF.

The sample holds one count of this clone. The gene calls are TRBV28 and TRBJ1-2; the D gene is possibly TRBD1 (6 bases). CDR1 and CDR2 from the germline V gene are MDHEN and SYDVKM. The CDR3 totals 13 residues. V was cut by 6 bases and J by 14 bases, with 22 bases left in between. CDR3 region: CASRNRVAAGGTF. Written as DNA, the CDR3 is TGTGCCAGCAGAAACAGGGTGGCGGCTGGTGGGACCTTC.

The chain uses TRBV11-1 and TRBJ1-1, with 8 positions matching TRBD1. The CDR3 loop spans 13 amino acids. J gave up 3 bases and V 6 bases, and 3 bases lay outside the gene matches. Germline-derived CDR1 and CDR2 are SGHAT and FQDESV (reference sequence). This CDR3 is CASSLDRDTEAFF. DNA for the CDR3: TGTGCCAGCAGTCTGGACAGGGACACTGAAGCTTTCTTT.

In its sample, this clone was seen a few times. This chain links TRBV4-3 with TRBJ2-2; D may be TRBD2 (5 bases). V gave up 0 bases and J gave up 1 base, with 12 bases separating them. The CDR3 runs 17 residues. Per the germline V gene, CDR1 is LGHNA and CDR2 is YSLEER. The CDR3 sequence: CASSQDRASRNTGELFF. In DNA, the CDR3 is TGCGCCAGCAGCCAAGATCGGGCTAGCAGGAACACCGGGGAGCTGTTTTTT.

The chain recombines TRBV10-3 with TRBJ1-1, with D possibly being TRBD1 (6 bases). Germline CDR1 is ENHRY and CDR2 is SYGVKD. Between the trimmed V and J ends, which lost 8 bases and 4 bases, there was a span of 11 bases. CDR3 length: 12 amino acids. The CDR3 region has the DNA TGTGCCATCGCCCGAGGGGGCACTGAAGCTTTCTTT. Residues: CAIARGGTEAFF.

The rearrangement joins TRBV5-5 to TRBJ2-7; 9 bases map to TRBD1. The junction had 14 bases not matched to a gene; V was cut back by 4 bases and J by 6 bases. Germline V gene data show CDR1 as SGHKS and CDR2 as YYEKEE (reference sequence). The CDR3 is 16 amino acids. The CDR3 bases are TGTGCCAGCAGCCCGGCAAGGGGACAGGGATGGAGCGAGCAGTACTTC. Encoded protein: CASSPARGQGWSEQYF.

The chain has TRBV2 and TRBJ2-2, with 8 bases lining up with TRBD1. The ends lost 7 bases at V and 4 bases at J; junction bases unmatched: 5. Germline lookup yields CDR1 SNHLY and CDR2 FYNNEI. The CDR3 totals 14 residues. The CDR3 sequence: CASTGTGFTGELFF. The DNA for the CDR3 is TGTGCCAGCACGGGGACAGGTTTCACCGGGGAGCTGTTTTTT.

CDR3 residues: CSVDRIHEQFF. DNA for the CDR3: TGCAGTGTCGACCGGATCCATGAGCAGTTCTTC. J is TRBJ2-1 and V is TRBV20-1; D ambiguous. The CDR3 has 11 residues. The V end was cut by 7 bases, the J end by 8 bases, with 12 bases between. Germline-derived CDR1 and CDR2 are DFQATT and SNEGSKA (reference sequence).

The chain has TRBV4-2 and TRBJ2-2, with D uncertain. Trimming cost V 1 base and J 6 bases, with 15 bases left between them. The CDR3 spans 16 residues. Germline V gives CDR1 LGHNA, CDR2 YNFKEQ. The CDR3 sequence: CASSQVGSVGAGELFF. In nucleotides, the CDR3 is TGTGCCAGCAGCCAAGTGGGGTCTGTAGGCGCCGGGGAGCTGTTTTTT.

This sequence joins TRBV30 and TRBJ2-1, with D possibly called TRBD1 or TRBD2 (5 bases each). Germline V gives CDR1 GTSNPN, CDR2 SVGIG (reference sequence). The CDR3 covers 13 residues. V lost 3 bases and J 10 bases, leaving 16 bases between the germline ends. This CDR3 is CAWSAQNWGEQFF. CDR3 nucleotide sequence: TGTGCCTGGAGCGCCCAGAACTGGGGGGAGCAGTTCTTC.

This clone was recorded once. This chain connects TRBV5-1 to TRBJ2-3, with a weak D call TRBD2 (5 bases). Germline V gene lookup returns CDR1 SGHRS and CDR2 YFSETQ. The CDR3 has 15 residues. V was trimmed by 0 bases and J by 4 bases, leaving 12 bases between them. Here the CDR3 DNA reads TGCGCCAGCAGCTTGGGGGCTGAGGGTCCAGATACGCAGTATTTT. Translation gives CASSLGAEGPDTQYF.

This clone was detected once. The chain links TRBV19 to TRBJ2-3, with a possible D match to TRBD2 (6 bases). Germline lookup yields CDR1 LNHDA and CDR2 SQIVND (reference sequence). The CDR3 spans 12 residues. V was trimmed by 5 bases and J by 7 bases, leaving 10 bases between them. Here the CDR3 DNA reads TGTGCCAGTAGTGTGGGACTGAATACGCAGTATTTT. It translates to CASSVGLNTQYF. The whole variable domain, remainder taken from reference TRBV19 and TRBJ2-3, is DGGITQSPKYLFRKEGQNVTLSCEQNLNHDAMYWYRQDPGQGLRLIYYSQIVNDFQKGDIAEGYSVSREKKESFPLTVTSAQKNPTAFYLCASSVGLNTQYFGPGTRLTVL.